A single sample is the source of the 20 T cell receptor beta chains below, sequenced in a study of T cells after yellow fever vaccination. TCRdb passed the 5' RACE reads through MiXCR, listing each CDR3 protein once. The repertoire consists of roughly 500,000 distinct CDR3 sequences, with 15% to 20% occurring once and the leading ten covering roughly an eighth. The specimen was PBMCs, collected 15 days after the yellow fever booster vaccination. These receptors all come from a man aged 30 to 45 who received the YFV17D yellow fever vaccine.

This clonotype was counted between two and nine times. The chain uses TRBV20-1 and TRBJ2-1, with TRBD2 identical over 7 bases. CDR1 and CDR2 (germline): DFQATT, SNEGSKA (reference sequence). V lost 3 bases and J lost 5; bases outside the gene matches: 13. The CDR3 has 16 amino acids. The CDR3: CSASPVPGGRNNEQFF. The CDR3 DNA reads TGCAGTGCTAGTCCAGTCCCTGGCGGGAGAAACAATGAGCAGTTCTTC.

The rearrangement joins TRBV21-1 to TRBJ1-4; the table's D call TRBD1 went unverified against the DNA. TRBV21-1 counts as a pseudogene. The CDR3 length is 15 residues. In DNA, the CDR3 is TGTGCCAGCAGCATTTACGACCCGGTGGATGAAAAACTGTTTTTT. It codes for CASSIYDPVDEKLFF.

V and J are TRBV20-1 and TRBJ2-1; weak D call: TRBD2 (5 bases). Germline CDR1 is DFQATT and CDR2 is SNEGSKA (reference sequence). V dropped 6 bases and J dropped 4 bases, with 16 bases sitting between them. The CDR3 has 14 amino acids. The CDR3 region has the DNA TGCAGTGCACCCGGCGGGCGGCTGTACAATGAGCAGTTCTTC. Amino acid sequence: CSAPGGRLYNEQFF.

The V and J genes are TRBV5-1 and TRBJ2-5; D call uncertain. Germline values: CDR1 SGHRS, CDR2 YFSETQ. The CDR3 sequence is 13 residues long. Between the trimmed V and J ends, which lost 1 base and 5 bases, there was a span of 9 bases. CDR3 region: CASSLRPAETQYF. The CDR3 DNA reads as TGCGCCAGCAGCTTGAGACCTGCGGAGACCCAGTACTTC.

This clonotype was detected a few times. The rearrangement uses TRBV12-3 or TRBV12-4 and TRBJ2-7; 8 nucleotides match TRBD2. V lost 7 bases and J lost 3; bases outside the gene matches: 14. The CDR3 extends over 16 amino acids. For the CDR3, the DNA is TGTGCCAGCATCTGTAGCGGGACCAAAAATAGCTACGAGCAGTACTTC. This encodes CASICSGTKNSYEQYF.

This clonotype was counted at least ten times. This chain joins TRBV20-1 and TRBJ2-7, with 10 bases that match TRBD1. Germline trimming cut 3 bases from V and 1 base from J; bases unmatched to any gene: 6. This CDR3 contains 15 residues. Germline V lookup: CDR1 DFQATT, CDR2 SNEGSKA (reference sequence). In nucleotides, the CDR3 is TGCAGTGCTAGCCCGGGACAGGGGAGGTCCTACGAGCAGTACTTC. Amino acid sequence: CSASPGQGRSYEQYF.

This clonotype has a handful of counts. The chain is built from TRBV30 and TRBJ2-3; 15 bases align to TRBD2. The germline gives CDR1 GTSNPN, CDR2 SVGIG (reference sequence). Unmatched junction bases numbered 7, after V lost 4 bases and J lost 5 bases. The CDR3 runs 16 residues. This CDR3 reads CAWTMGLAGGIDTQYF. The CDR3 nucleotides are TGTGCCTGGACCATGGGACTAGCGGGAGGAATAGATACGCAGTATTTT.

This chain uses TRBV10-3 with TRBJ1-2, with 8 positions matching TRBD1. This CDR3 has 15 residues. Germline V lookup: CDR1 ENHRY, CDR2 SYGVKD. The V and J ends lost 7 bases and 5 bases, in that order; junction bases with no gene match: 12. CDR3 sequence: CAITSNRDRFYGYTF. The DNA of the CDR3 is TGTGCCATCACCTCTAACCGGGACAGGTTTTATGGCTACACCTTC.

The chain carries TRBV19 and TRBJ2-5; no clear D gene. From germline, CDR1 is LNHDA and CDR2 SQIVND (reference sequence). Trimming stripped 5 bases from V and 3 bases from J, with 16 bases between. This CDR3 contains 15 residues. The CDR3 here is CASSVSSSIKETQYF. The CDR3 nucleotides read TGTGCCAGTAGTGTCTCCTCCTCAATTAAAGAGACCCAGTACTTC.

CDR3 in DNA: TGCAGCGTTGAGGGCGGGAACGCAGATACGCAGTATTTT. Translation gives CSVEGGNADTQYF. V usage is TRBV29-1 and J usage is TRBJ2-3, with a tentative D call TRBD2 (6 bases). The CDR3 is 13 residues long. Germline lookup yields CDR1 SQVTM and CDR2 ANQGSEA. The V end was cut by 3 bases, the J end by 4 bases, with 11 bases between.

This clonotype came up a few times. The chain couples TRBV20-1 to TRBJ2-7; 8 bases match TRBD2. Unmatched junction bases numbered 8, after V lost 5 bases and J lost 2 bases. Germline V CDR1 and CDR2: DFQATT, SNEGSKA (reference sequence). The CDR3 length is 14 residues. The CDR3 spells CSARNSGTPYEQYF. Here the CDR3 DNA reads TGCAGTGCTCGGAATAGCGGGACCCCCTACGAGCAGTACTTC.

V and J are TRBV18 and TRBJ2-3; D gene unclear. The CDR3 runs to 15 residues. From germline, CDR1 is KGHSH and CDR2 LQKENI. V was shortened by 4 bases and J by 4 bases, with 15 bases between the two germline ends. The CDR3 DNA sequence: TGTGCCAGCTCACGGCTAAGGGCTTCTTCAGATACGCAGTATTTT. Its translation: CASSRLRASSDTQYF.

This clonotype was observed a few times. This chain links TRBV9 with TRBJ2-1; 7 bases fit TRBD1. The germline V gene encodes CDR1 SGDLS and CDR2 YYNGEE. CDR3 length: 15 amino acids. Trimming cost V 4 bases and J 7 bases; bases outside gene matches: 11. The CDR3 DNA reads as TGTGCCAGCAGCTTCGGACAGGCCCGGGAAAATGAGCAGTTCTTC. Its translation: CASSFGQARENEQFF.

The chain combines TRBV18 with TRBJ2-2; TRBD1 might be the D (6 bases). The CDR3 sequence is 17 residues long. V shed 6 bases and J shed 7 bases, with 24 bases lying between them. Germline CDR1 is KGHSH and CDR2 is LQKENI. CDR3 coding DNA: TGTGCCAGCTCCCGAACAGGGTTACAGGTTTTCGGCGGGGAGCTGTTTTTT. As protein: CASSRTGLQVFGGELFF.

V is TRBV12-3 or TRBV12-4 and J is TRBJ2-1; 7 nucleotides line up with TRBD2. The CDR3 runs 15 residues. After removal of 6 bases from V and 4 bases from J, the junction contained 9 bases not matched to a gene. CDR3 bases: TGTGCCAGCAGGCAGAGCATACTAGCGTACAATGAGCAGTTCTTC. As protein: CASRQSILAYNEQFF.

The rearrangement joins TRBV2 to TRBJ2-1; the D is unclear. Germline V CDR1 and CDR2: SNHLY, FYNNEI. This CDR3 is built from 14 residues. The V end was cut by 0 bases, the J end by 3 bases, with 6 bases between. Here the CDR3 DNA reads TGTGCCAGCAGTGAAGCGGTTGGCTACAATGAGCAGTTCTTC. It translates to CASSEAVGYNEQFF.

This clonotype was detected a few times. This CDR3 reads CSARRQGDSYEQYF. As DNA, the CDR3 is TGCAGTGCTAGAAGGCAGGGGGATTCCTACGAGCAGTACTTC. The rearrangement links TRBV20-1 to TRBJ2-7; 7 bases agree with TRBD1. CDR1 DFQATT and CDR2 SNEGSKA come from the germline V gene (reference sequence). This CDR3 region has 14 residues. Trimming at V came to 2 bases and at J to 1 base, leaving 5 bases not matched to a gene.

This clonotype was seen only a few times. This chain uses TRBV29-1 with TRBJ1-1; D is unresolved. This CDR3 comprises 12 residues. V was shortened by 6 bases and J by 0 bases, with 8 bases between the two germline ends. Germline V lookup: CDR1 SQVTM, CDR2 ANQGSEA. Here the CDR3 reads CSVAKMNTEAFF. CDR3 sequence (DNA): TGCAGCGTCGCGAAGATGAACACTGAAGCTTTCTTT.

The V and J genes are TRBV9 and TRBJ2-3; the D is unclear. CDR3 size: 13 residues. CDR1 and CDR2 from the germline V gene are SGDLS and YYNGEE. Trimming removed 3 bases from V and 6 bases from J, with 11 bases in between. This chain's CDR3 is CASSETDWDTQYF. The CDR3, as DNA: TGTGCCAGCAGCGAGACTGACTGGGATACGCAGTATTTT.

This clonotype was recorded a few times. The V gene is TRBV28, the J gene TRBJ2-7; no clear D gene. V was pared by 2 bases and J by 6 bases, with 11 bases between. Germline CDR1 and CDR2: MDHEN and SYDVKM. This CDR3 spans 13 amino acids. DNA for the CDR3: TGTGCCAGCAGTTTAATCTCCGGCGGCGAGCAGTACTTC. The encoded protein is CASSLISGGEQYF.